This record concerns one T cell receptor beta chain sequence. Its cognate antigen has yet to be identified. No much larger clonotype is one base removed from it; base qualities were not supplied. The collaborating institutions used their own protocols to collect whole blood in K2EDTA tubes. For TCRbeta analysis, collaborators shipped samples in one of three forms: frozen whole blood, isolated PBMCs, or DNA extracted from either of those sample types. This sample was included in a study of blood T cell repertoires in COVID-19 (dated by TCRdb to 2020 to 2021). Regarding the research as a whole: The collaborator samples originated in the United States, Italy and Spain and spanned the acute and convalescent phases of COVID-19. The material from the prospective study consisted of cDNA or gDNA derived from T cells, B-cell-depleted T cells, or PBMCs. Subjects who had been exposed to COVID-19, were actively infected with it, or had recovered from it provided the deeply sampled blood TCRbeta repertoires that made up the dataset. A freely available public database, intended as a resource for researchers studying the immune response to SARS-CoV-2, is where the repertoires were released. The samples were drawn from two sources: the first 160 participants of the ongoing ImmuneRACE study, and 1,200 or so subjects contributed by 6 global collaborators. The sample metadata nearly always contained a de-identified subject ID, COVID-19 status, age in years and sex. Where HLA class I and class II types were available, the types were taken from metadata supplied by the sample provider, not from assay-based typing.

Findings and caveats that apply to the study as a whole: The amount of clinical and demographic metadata varied by source and participant and was provided uncurated.

The immunoSEQ Assay, a bias-controlled multiplex PCR, was used to amplify TCRbeta CDR3 regions from genomic DNA. The original pipeline was this. The number of nucleated cells in each sample was estimated by amplification of reference gene primers within the assay. Sequence reads were collapsed and filtered to measure the absolute abundance of every unique TCRbeta CDR3 rearrangement. For each sample, productive Simpson clonality was calculated as the square root of Simpson's diversity index over productive rearrangements. In TCRdb, the immuneACCESS table is reduced to in-frame sequences with V and J assigned. These tables do not hold every clone; where another copy was compared, an unresolved V gene accounts for under half, and the others remain unexplained. That table is the source of V, J and clone size, and D and trimming were worked out from the DNA. Present in this sample are some 100,000 clones, approximately 81% of which were seen just once. The ten largest clones capture around 4.5% of the sample.

Its CDR3 holds 14 amino acids, cysteine through phenylalanine. Only CDR3 DNA remains: 42 bases, in frame from the first base. Trimming at the junction amounts to 6 bases on V and 4 bases on J, and the germline ends lie 10 bases apart. CDR1 MDHEN and CDR2 SYDVKM were looked up in the germline V gene. Sequenced material: peripheral blood. The rearrangement combines TRBV28 with TRBJ1-6; the D segment cannot be called with confidence. This clonotype originated in a man aged 60 to 69 with acute or convalescent COVID-19. The base sequence is TGTGCCAGCAGCACCTCGGGGTATAATTCACCCCTCCACTTT. Translated, this is CASSTSGYNSPLHF.